This T cell receptor (beta chain) was profiled in a study of OX40 agonist ivuxolimab in advanced cancers. The study, taken as a whole, reports: People who partly responded at 0.1-3.0 mg/kg had some of the least clonal expansion seen. Antigen specificity was not determined for the expanded peripheral T cells.

With V trimmed by 4 bases and J by 5 bases, 7 bases remained unmatched. The CDR3 is 15 residues long. Germline-derived CDR1 and CDR2 are SGDLS and YYNGEE. As for this clone: Its antigen is not identified.

The data were produced by immunoSEQ multiplex PCR, yet TCRdb's version contains in-frame clones alone and is incomplete. The sample holds 55,000 to 75,000 clones; around 93% are singletons and the top ten take approximately 4.2%. The sample was CD4+ or CD8+ T cells sorted from blood, taken in a trial of the OX40 agonist ivuxolimab. The TCR sequence derives from an adult with an advanced solid tumor such as melanoma, head and neck, liver or kidney cancer. The chain couples TRBV9 to TRBJ2-1; 9 bases align to TRBD2. CDR3 sequence: CASSPETSGNNEQFF. CDR3 sequence (DNA): TGTGCCAGCAGCCCGGAGACTAGCGGTAACAATGAGCAGTTCTTC.